The T cell receptor (beta chain) described here comes from a study of patients and donors after allogeneic stem cell transplantation. TCRdb processed the RT-PCR reads anew with MiXCR; each CDR3 protein has one entry. Of some 960,000 distinct CDR3 sequences in the sample, roughly 18% are singletons; the top ten hold around 6%. Germline V gene sequence: CDR1 LNHDA, CDR2 SQIVND (reference sequence). CDR3 size: 15 residues. Trimming left V 7 bases short and J 0 bases short, with 13 bases between. The sample was blood, either unsorted or a sorted T cell fraction (not recorded which). The chain uses TRBV19 and TRBJ1-3; D gene ambiguous. This TCR was recovered from a human donor who was either an allogeneic HSCT recipient or a stem cell or donor lymphocyte infusion donor (not recorded which). It is not recorded whose cells these are; they may come from a transplant donor. The CDR3 loop is CASTPEVGSGNTIYF. The CDR3 nucleotides read TGTGCCAGTACCCCAGAGGTAGGCTCTGGAAACACCATATATTTT. Drawing the rest from reference TRBV19 and TRBJ1-3, the complete variable domain is DGGITQSPKYLFRKEGQNVTLSCEQNLNHDAMYWYRQDPGQGLRLIYYSQIVNDFQKGDIAEGYSVSREKKESFPLTVTSAQKNPTAFYLCASTPEVGSGNTIYFGEGSWLTVV.